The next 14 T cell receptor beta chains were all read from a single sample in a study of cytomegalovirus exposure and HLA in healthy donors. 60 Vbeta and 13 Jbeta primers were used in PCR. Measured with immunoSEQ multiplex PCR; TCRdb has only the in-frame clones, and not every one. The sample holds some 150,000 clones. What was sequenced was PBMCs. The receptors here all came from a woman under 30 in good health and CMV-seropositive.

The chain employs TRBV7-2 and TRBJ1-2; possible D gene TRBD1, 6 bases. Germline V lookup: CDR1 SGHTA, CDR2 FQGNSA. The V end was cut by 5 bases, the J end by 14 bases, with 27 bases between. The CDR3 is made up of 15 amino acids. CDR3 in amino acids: CASSPNPQTTGRSTF. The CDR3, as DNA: TGTGCCAGCAGCCCCAACCCCCAGACTACAGGGCGCTCGACCTTC.

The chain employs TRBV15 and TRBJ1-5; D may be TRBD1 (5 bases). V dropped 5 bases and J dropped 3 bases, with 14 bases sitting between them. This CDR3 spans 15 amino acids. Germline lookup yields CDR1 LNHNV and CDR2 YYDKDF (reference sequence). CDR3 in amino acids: CATSPRAGINQPQHF. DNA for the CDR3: TGTGCCACCAGCCCCCGGGCAGGGATCAATCAGCCCCAGCATTTT.

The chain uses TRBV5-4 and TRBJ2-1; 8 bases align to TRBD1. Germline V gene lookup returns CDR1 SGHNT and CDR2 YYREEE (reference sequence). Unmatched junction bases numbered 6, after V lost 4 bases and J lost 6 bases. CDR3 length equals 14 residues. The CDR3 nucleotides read TGTGCCAGCAGCATGGACAGGGTAGTCAATGAGCAGTTCTTC. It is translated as CASSMDRVVNEQFF.

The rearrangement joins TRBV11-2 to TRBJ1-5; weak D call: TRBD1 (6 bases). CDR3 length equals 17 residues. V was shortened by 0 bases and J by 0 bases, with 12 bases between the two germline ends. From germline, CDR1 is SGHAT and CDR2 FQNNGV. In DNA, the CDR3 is TGTGCCAGCAGCTTAGAACGGACAGATTATAGCAATCAGCCCCAGCATTTT. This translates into CASSLERTDYSNQPQHF.

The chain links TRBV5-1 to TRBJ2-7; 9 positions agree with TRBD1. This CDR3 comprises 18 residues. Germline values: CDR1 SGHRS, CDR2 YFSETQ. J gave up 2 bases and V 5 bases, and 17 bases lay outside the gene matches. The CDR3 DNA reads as TGCGCCAGCAGTTATGGGGGTTTGCAGGACAGGGGTACCTACGAGCAGTACTTC. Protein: CASSYGGLQDRGTYEQYF. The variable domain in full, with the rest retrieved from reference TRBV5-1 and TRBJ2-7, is KAGVTQTPRYLIKTRGQQVTLSCSPISGHRSVSWYQQTPGQGLQFLFEYFSETQRNKGNFPGRFSGRQFSNSRSEMNVSTLELGDSALYLCASSYGGLQDRGTYEQYFGPGTRLTVT.

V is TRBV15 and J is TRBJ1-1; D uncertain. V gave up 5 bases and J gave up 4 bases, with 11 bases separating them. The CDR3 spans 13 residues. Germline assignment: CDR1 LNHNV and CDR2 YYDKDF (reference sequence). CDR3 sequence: CATSRSGSTEAFF. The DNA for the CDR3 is TGTGCCACCAGCCGGTCGGGGAGCACTGAAGCTTTCTTT.

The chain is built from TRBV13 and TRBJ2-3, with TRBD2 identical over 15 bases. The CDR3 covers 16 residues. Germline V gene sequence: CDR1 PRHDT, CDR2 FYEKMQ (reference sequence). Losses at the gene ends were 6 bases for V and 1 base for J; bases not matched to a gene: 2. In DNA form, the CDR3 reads TGTGCCAGCAGACGGACTAGCGGGAGGGGCACAGATACGCAGTATTTT. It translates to CASRRTSGRGTDTQYF.

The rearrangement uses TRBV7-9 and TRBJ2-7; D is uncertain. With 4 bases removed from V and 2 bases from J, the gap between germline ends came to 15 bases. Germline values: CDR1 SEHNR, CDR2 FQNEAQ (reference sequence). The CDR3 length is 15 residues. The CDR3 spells CASSSGPSTTYEQYF. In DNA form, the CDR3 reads TGTGCCAGCAGCTCCGGCCCTTCGACAACCTACGAGCAGTACTTC. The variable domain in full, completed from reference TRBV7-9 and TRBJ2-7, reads DTGVSQNPRHKITKRGQNVTFRCDPISEHNRLYWYRQTLGQGPEFLTYFQNEAQLEKSRLLSDRFSAERPKGSFSTLEIQRTEQGDSAMYLCASSSGPSTTYEQYFGPGTRLTVT.

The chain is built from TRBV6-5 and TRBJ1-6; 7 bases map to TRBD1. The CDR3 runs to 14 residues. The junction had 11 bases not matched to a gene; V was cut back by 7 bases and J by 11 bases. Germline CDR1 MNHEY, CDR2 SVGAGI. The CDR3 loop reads CASKRTGLMTPLHF. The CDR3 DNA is TGTGCCAGCAAACGGACAGGTTTAATGACACCCCTCCACTTT.

CDR3 residues: CASRRPGATGELFF. The CDR3 nucleotides read TGTGCCAGTAGACGACCTGGGGCCACCGGGGAGCTGTTTTTT. The genes are TRBV19 and TRBJ2-2; possible D gene TRBD1, 5 bases. Germline CDR1 reads LNHDA; CDR2 reads SQIVND (reference sequence). The CDR3 extends over 14 amino acids. Trimming removed 6 bases at V and 4 bases at J, with 12 bases between.

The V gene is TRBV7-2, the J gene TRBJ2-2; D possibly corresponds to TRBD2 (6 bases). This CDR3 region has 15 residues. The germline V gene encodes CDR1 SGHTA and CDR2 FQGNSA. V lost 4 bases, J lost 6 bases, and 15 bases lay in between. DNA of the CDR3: TGTGCCAGCAGCTATTCGTGGGGGGATTCCGGGGAGCTGTTTTTT. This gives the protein CASSYSWGDSGELFF.

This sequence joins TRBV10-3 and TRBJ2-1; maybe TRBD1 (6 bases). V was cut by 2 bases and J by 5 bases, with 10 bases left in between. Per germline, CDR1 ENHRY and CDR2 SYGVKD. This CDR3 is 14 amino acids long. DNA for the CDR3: TGTGCCATCAGTGAGCCGGGACACAACAATGAGCAGTTCTTC. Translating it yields CAISEPGHNNEQFF.

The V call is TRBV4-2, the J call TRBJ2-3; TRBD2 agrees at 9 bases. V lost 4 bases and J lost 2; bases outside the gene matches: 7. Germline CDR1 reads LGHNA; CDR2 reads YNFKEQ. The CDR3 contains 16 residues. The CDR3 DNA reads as TGTGCCAGCAGCCTGGAGGCGGGGGGGTACACAGATACGCAGTATTTT. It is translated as CASSLEAGGYTDTQYF.

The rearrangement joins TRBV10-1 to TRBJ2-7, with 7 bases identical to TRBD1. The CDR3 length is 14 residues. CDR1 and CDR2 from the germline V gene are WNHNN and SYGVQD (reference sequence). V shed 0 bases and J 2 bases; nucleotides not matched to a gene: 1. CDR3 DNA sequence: TGCGCCAGCAGTGAGTCAGGGACAGCCTACGAGCAGTACTTC. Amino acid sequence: CASSESGTAYEQYF.